Given below is one T cell receptor beta chain in context. The target antigen is unknown. Sequencing used immunoSEQ multiplex PCR; TCRdb keeps in-frame clones, though not all of them. Of about 100,000 clones listed, about nine tenths are singletons. The CDR3 is 14 residues long. V shed 4 bases and J shed 6 bases, with 15 bases lying between them. Germline CDR1 and CDR2: MNHEY and SVGAGI. This sample is drawn from a study of T cell responses to AZD1222 COVID-19 vaccine. General observations from the study: Females outnumbered males among donors, who were mostly white British; clonal diversity was possibly underestimated.

The sample here was peripheral blood, taken on day 0 of AZD1222 vaccination. The clonotype originates from an adult in good health. The chain recombines TRBV6-5 with TRBJ2-5, with D perhaps TRBD1 or TRBD2 (7 bases each). In nucleotides, the CDR3 is TGTGCCAGCAGTTCCTCAGGGGGGGAGAAGACCCAGTACTTC. Protein: CASSSSGGEKTQYF.